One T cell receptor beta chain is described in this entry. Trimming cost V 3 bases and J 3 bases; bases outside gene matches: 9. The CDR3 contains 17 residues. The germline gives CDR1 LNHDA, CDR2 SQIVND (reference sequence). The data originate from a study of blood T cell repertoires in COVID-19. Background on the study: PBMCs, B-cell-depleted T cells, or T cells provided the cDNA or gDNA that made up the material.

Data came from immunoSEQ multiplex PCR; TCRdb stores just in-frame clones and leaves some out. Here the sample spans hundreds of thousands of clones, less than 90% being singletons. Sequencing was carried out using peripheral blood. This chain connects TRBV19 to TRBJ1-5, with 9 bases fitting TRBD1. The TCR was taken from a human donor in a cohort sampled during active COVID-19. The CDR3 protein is CASSIRDRAYYNQPQHF. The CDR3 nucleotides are TGTGCCAGTAGTATCCGGGACAGGGCCTATTACAATCAGCCCCAGCATTTT.